The 6 T cell receptor beta chains below come from one sample, sequenced in a study of cytomegalovirus exposure and HLA in healthy donors (dated by TCRdb to between 2016 and 2019). The library was made by the immunoSEQ multiplex PCR assay. A mixture of 60 forward primers for TCR Vbeta segments and 13 reverse primers for TCR Jbeta segments was used in the multiplex PCR. Entries here come from immuneACCESS through TCRdb and include only in-frame sequences with V and J called. Some clones fail to appear in such tables; in the studies checked, an unresolved V gene covers under half of the shortfall, and the cause of the remainder is unknown. The sample table records under 150,000 clones; nearly 80% of these occur just once. 1.5% to 2% of the sample lies in the top ten. Sequencing was performed on PBMCs. These receptors all come from a woman aged 25 to 45 in good health and CMV-seronegative.

V gene TRBV18 combines with J gene TRBJ2-7; the match to TRBD1 covers 8 bases. V trimming: 0 bases; J trimming: 3 bases; junction bases outside the gene matches: 10. This CDR3 spans 17 amino acids. Germline V CDR1 and CDR2: KGHSH, LQKENI. The CDR3 spells CASSPPGGQGAFYEQYF. CDR3 sequence (DNA): TGTGCCAGCTCACCACCAGGAGGGCAGGGGGCGTTCTACGAGCAGTACTTC.

The chain has TRBV19 and TRBJ2-7; D might be TRBD2 (6 bases). V lost 4 bases, J lost 3 bases, and 13 bases lay in between. Germline CDR1 reads LNHDA; CDR2 reads SQIVND (reference sequence). The CDR3 totals 14 residues. In DNA form, the CDR3 reads TGTGCCAGTAGTAAGTCCACGGAGGGCTACGAGCAGTACTTC. Translated, it gives CASSKSTEGYEQYF. Variable domain in full (rest from reference TRBV19 and TRBJ2-7): DGGITQSPKYLFRKEGQNVTLSCEQNLNHDAMYWYRQDPGQGLRLIYYSQIVNDFQKGDIAEGYSVSREKKESFPLTVTSAQKNPTAFYLCASSKSTEGYEQYFGPGTRLTVT.

J is TRBJ2-5 and V is TRBV10-3; D may be TRBD2 (6 bases). Trimming stripped 3 bases from V and 4 bases from J, with 9 bases between. CDR3 length equals 13 residues. The germline V gene encodes CDR1 ENHRY and CDR2 SYGVKD. The CDR3 nucleotides are TGTGCCATCAGTGAAGGAGGGTTAGAGACCCAGTACTTC. Its protein product is CAISEGGLETQYF.

The rearrangement links TRBV7-3 to TRBJ2-1, with 10 bases fitting TRBD1. Germline CDR1 and CDR2: SGHTA and FQGTGA. V lost 6 bases and J lost 9; bases outside the gene matches: 11. CDR3 size: 15 residues. The CDR3 reads CASRGEGQGNGEQFF. In nucleotides, the CDR3 is TGTGCCAGCAGGGGGGAGGGACAGGGGAATGGTGAGCAGTTCTTC. The variable domain in full, with the rest retrieved from reference TRBV7-3 and TRBJ2-1, is GAGVSQTPSNKVTEKGKYVELRCDPISGHTALYWYRQSLGQGPEFLIYFQGTGAADDSGLPNDRFFAVRPEGSVSTLKIQRTERGDSAVYLCASRGEGQGNGEQFFGPGTRLTVL.

This chain links TRBV5-6 with TRBJ2-7, with D perhaps matching TRBD1 (5 bases). The V gene's germline CDR1 is SGHDT and CDR2 YYEEEE. V lost 3 bases and J lost 4, with 17 bases in between. The CDR3 covers 15 residues. CDR3 DNA sequence: TGTGCCAGCAGCTCGCTGGGGCCCAAAAGGTACGAGCAGTACTTC. The encoded protein is CASSSLGPKRYEQYF.

The V call is TRBV18, the J call TRBJ1-5, with a tentative D call TRBD1 (6 bases). This CDR3 spans 16 amino acids. Looked up from germline, CDR1 is KGHSH and CDR2 is LQKENI. Trimming pared 0 bases from V and 2 bases from J, leaving 11 bases between. The CDR3 is CASSPPGGGGNQPQHF. The CDR3 bases are TGTGCCAGCTCACCACCGGGAGGGGGTGGCAATCAGCCCCAGCATTTT.